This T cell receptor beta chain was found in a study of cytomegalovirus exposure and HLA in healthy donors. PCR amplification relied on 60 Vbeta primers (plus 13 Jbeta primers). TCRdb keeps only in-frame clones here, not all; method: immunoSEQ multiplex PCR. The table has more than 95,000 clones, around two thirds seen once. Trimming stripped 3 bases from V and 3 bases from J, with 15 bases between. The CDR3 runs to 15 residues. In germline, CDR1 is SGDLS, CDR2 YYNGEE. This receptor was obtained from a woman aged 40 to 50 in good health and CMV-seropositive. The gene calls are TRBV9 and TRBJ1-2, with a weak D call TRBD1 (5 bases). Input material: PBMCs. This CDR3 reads CASSAGYRTYYGYTF. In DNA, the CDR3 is TGTGCCAGCAGCGCTGGATACAGGACCTACTATGGCTACACCTTC.